This entry features one T cell receptor beta chain sequence. What it binds is not known. This entry belongs to a study of CD8 T cells in ankylosing spondylitis. Study conclusions and caveats: Relatively rare in peripheral blood, disease-linked clones were also CD8+. About 8 highly homologous variants made up a TCR beta motif that seemed to typify ankylosing spondylitis blood.

CDR3 length: 15 amino acids. Trimming pared 3 bases from V and 1 base from J, leaving 12 bases between. Germline values: CDR1 MGHDK, CDR2 SYGVNS. Quantitative barcoded 5'-RACE was used to prepare TCR beta libraries. TCRdb ran MiXCR on the 5' RACE reads and lists one entry per CDR3 protein. The sample yields about 800,000 distinct CDR3 sequences, about 12% seen once. The chain uses TRBV25-1 and TRBJ2-5; no firm D call. The receptor comes from a male donor with ankylosing spondylitis. Sequenced: blood, either unsorted or a sorted T cell fraction (not recorded which). The chain's CDR3 is CASSDPRRTQETQYF. CDR3 in DNA: TGTGCCAGCAGTGACCCGAGACGGACCCAAGAGACCCAGTACTTC.